The clone carrying this T cell receptor beta chain was observed at least ten times. Its antigen is not known. This entry is derived from a study of T cell repertoires in cytomegalovirus infection. Study as a whole: Indications of both CMV infection and matching HLA type were provided by public TCR beta signatures. Study-wide findings and caveats: CMV carriers with the relevant HLA were identified by cumulative public TCR beta family frequency.

TCRdb re-called the reads with MiXCR, one entry per CDR3 protein. The table records over 300,000 distinct CDR3 sequences, more than 8% of them present only once. This CDR3 spans 17 amino acids. Germline CDR1 is SGHTA and CDR2 is FQGNSA. The V gene end was trimmed by 0 bases and the J gene end by 1 base; junction bases not matched to a gene: 4. This chain uses TRBV7-2 with TRBJ1-5, with TRBD1 identical over 9 bases. Sequenced input: PBMCs. The TCR originated in a human donor in good health (CMV status not recorded). Some clones in this sample may be carry-over from other donors' samples. Here the CDR3 DNA reads TGTGCCAGCAGCTTAGCAGGGACAGGGTTGAGCAATCAGCCCCAGCATTTT. Translation gives CASSLAGTGLSNQPQHF. The complete variable domain, with remaining parts taken from reference TRBV7-2 and TRBJ1-5, reads GAGVSQSPSNKVTEKGKDVELRCDPISGHTALYWYRQSLGQGLEFLIYFQGNSAPDKSGLPSDRFSAERTGGSVSTLTIQRTQQEDSAVYLCASSLAGTGLSNQPQHFGDGTRLSIL.